This T cell receptor (beta chain) was sequenced during a study of spatial heterogeneity in lung cancer. Study-level background: Samples were donated by 72 untreated early-stage non-small cell lung cancer patients.

The CDR3 spans 15 residues. Trimming shortened V by 1 base and J by 3 bases, and 12 bases separated the two germline ends. The germline gives CDR1 LNHNV, CDR2 YYDKDF (reference sequence). Every molecule of TCR cDNA had its own unique molecular identifier. Using its own MiXCR run on the 5' RACE reads, TCRdb lists one record per CDR3 protein. The sample lists about 52,000 distinct CDR3 sequences; roughly 7.4% were seen once. Regarding time point: blood at routine non-recurrence follow-up after resection. No cell sorting; template was whole RNA from tumor, lung tissue or PBMC. There are many counts of this clonotype. Its antigen is still unknown. Study conclusions and caveats: More often at tumor resection than at routine follow-up, ubiquitous expanded tumor TCRs were detected in the blood.

The starting material was PBMCs, obtained at follow-up. The chain links TRBV15 to TRBJ1-2, with D possibly being TRBD1 (6 bases). The clonotype originates from a female donor with early-stage non-small cell lung cancer. The CDR3 here is CATSRGASGDYGYTF. The CDR3, as DNA: TGTGCCACCAGCAGAGGGGCATCAGGGGACTATGGCTACACCTTC.